This T cell receptor beta chain stems from a study of neurological immune-mediated disorders. Synthesis of cDNA was carried out by template-switch 5'RACE. The reaction used 10-nucleotide random UMIs. Via MiXCR, TCRdb re-called the 5' RACE reads, giving one row per CDR3 protein. The sample has 70,000 to 95,000 distinct CDR3 sequences, approximately 17% seen once; the top ten hold approximately 15%. Study-level findings and limits: HTLV-1-associated myelopathy led in TCR clonal expansion, while multiple sclerosis ranked lowest, below healthy controls. The absence of any CDR3 amino acid sequence shared by expanded clones across subjects suggests that repertoires were private in all groups.

The length of the CDR3 is 12 residues. CDR1 and CDR2 (germline): SNHLY, FYNNEI. A single count supports this clonotype. Its target is unknown. A much larger clone sits a single nucleotide away, making a read error possible. The V and J genes are TRBV2 and TRBJ2-1; D unresolved. The clonotype originates from a woman in her thirties or forties in good health. The sequencing sample was made of PBMCs. In DNA, the CDR3 is TGTGCCAGCAGTGAACTCGAGGATGACCAGTTCTTC. Its translation: CASSELEDDQFF.